This is a list of T cell receptor beta chains from one sample in a study of Graves' ophthalmopathy and Graves' hyperthyroidism. TCRdb re-called the multiplex PCR reads with MiXCR, one entry per CDR3 protein. The table includes some 400,000 distinct CDR3 sequences, approximately 20% detected once. The sequenced sample consisted of peripheral blood. These receptors originate from a woman aged 18-29 years with Graves' ophthalmopathy. The CDR3 runs from the conserved cysteine through the conserved F or W.

TRBJ2-5	TRBV5-1	CASSPIAGVEETQYF
TRBJ1-1	TRBV30	CAWDRGFDTEAFF
TRBJ1-1	TRBV13	CASSPNSGEAFF
TRBJ1-1	TRBV19	CASSIGIQGSTEAFF
TRBJ2-7	TRBV5-1	CASSWRGRELEQYF
TRBJ2-7	TRBV15	CATSRAGGSYEQYF
TRBJ1-3	TRBV12-3/TRBV12-4	CASRTGVNTIYF
TRBJ2-5	TRBV29-1	CSVAGHKEETQYF
TRBJ2-5	TRBV19	CASSTQKGETQYF
TRBJ1-3	TRBV9	CASSSRLASDGNTIYF
TRBJ1-1	TRBV7-2	CASSFRTGGTNFF
TRBJ2-2	TRBV12-3/TRBV12-4	CASTKTMSTGELSF
TRBJ1-2	TRBV2	CASSEGDPGPYGYTF
TRBJ2-5	TRBV28	CASTQLDRTGTQYF
TRBJ2-2	TRBV20-1	CSARDLGRGTGELFF
TRBJ2-7	TRBV7-2	CASSLGRLDEQYF
TRBJ2-5	TRBV2	CASSVYASGPWETQYF
TRBJ2-2	TRBV7-2	CASSLSGGGTGELFF
TRBJ1-1	TRBV5-6	CASSFGSGAFF
TRBJ2-5	TRBV29-1	CSAGLAGETQYF
TRBJ1-1	TRBV4-2	CASTKVTGNTEAFF
TRBJ1-1	TRBV20-1	CSARVNLGGEAFF
TRBJ1-2	TRBV2	CASKLANYGYTF
TRBJ1-3	TRBV19	CASSPFAGNTIYF
TRBJ2-5	TRBV20-1	CSASSGGETQYF
TRBJ1-2	TRBV11-1	CASSQNTENYGYTF
TRBJ1-1	TRBV10-2	CASYSRDRRDTEAFF
TRBJ2-7	TRBV7-2	CASSQQSQSYEQYF
TRBJ2-2	TRBV6-1	CASSTTSTGELFF
TRBJ1-2	TRBV5-1	CASSDTLDRGYTF
TRBJ1-1	TRBV7-4	CASSSPGAEENTEAFF
TRBJ1-2	TRBV30	CACSGTGAYGYTF
TRBJ2-7	TRBV28	CASSPQLGLADSYEQYF
TRBJ1-5	TRBV19	CASRLEGQNQPQHF
TRBJ1-6	TRBV3-1	CASSQTPGSPLHF
TRBJ1-5	TRBV7-2	CASSFTGNNQPQHF
TRBJ2-2	TRBV29-1	CSVYRATGELFF
TRBJ2-7	TRBV25-1	CASSEVRGRLEQYF
TRBJ1-1	TRBV2	CASSEPLGQGGTEAFF
TRBJ2-3	TRBV12-3/TRBV12-4	CASMGGPRDTQYF
TRBJ2-2	TRBV7-3	CASSKSVQGALSGELFF
TRBJ2-2	TRBV11-2	CASSLDGYIRGRNTGELFF
TRBJ1-1	TRBV5-8	CASSSQTGTEAFF
TRBJ2-7	TRBV12-3/TRBV12-4	CASSPGGSYEQYF